This entry lists 23 T cell receptor beta chains sequenced from one sample in a study of regulatory T cells in long-lasting Graves disease. Regarding time point: newly diagnosed GD, antithyroid drugs for less than 3 months. RNA isolated from PBMCs was used to make the TCR library. Arm-PCR of CDR3 regions and iRepertoire HTBI primers were used to build TCR beta libraries. From the multiplex PCR reads, TCRdb called clonotypes with MiXCR, one entry per CDR3 protein. The table shows over 200,000 distinct CDR3 sequences, with under 20% occurring only once. These data were likewise used in another study, on T cells in Graves' hyperthyroidism and ophthalmopathy.

The sample consisted of peripheral blood mononuclear cells (PBMCs), taken at new diagnosis, from a patient treated with antithyroid drugs. These receptors were taken from a woman younger than 45 with Graves disease.

This clonotype came up a few times. A far larger clone is one base from this, pointing to a likely read error. This chain's CDR3 is CASSLGNREVHEQYF. CDR3 coding DNA: TGTGCCAGCAGCTTAGGTAACAGGGAGGTCCATGAGCAGTACTTC. V and J are TRBV7-2 and TRBJ2-5; D tentatively reads TRBD1 or TRBD2 (6 bases each). CDR1 is SGHTA and CDR2 is FQGNSA in the germline V gene. The CDR3 length is 15 residues. Trimming removed 1 base from V and 11 bases from J, with 20 bases in between.

This clonotype was recorded many times. V and J are TRBV27 and TRBJ1-2; D possibly corresponds to TRBD1 (6 bases). CDR3 length equals 15 residues. CDR1 is MNHEY and CDR2 is SMNVEV in the germline V gene (reference sequence). Trimming left V 4 bases short and J 2 bases short, with 14 bases between. CDR3 protein: CASSSRGQGNYGYTF. The CDR3 nucleotides are TGTGCCAGCAGTTCCCGAGGGCAGGGGAACTATGGCTACACCTTC.

This sequence joins TRBV2 and TRBJ2-4, with D possibly matching TRBD1 (6 bases). Trimming removed 7 bases from V and 6 bases from J, with 10 bases in between. Germline CDR1 reads SNHLY; CDR2 reads FYNNEI. The CDR3 is 12 amino acids. The CDR3 nucleotides read TGTGCCAGCACCTGGACAGTAAACATTCAGTACTTC. Its protein product is CASTWTVNIQYF.

There are many counts of this clonotype. The V gene is TRBV7-2, the J gene TRBJ1-3; D call uncertain. The ends were cut back, 2 bases at V and 4 bases at J, with 6 bases in the middle. The CDR3 totals 13 residues. The V gene's germline CDR1 is SGHTA and CDR2 FQGNSA. The CDR3 nucleotides are TGTGCCAGCAGCTTAACCCCCGGAAACACCATATATTTT. It encodes CASSLTPGNTIYF.

This chain links TRBV19 with TRBJ1-1, with a tentative D call TRBD1 (5 bases). Germline V CDR1 and CDR2: LNHDA, SQIVND (reference sequence). The CDR3 has 15 amino acids. Trimming stripped 5 bases from V and 4 bases from J, with 17 bases between. The CDR3 DNA reads TGTGCCAGTAGTTGGGGGAGGGACGGGGGCACTGAAGCTTTCTTT. Amino acid sequence: CASSWGRDGGTEAFF.

This clonotype turned up a few times. A clone one base away is much larger, so this may be a read error. The chain recombines TRBV5-1 with TRBJ2-7, with 12 bases lining up with TRBD2. This CDR3 is built from 15 residues. Trimming removed 1 base from V and 7 bases from J; junction bases left unmatched: 6. The V gene's germline CDR1 is SGHRS and CDR2 YFSETQ. This CDR3 reads CASSLLAGGNNEQYF. The DNA for the CDR3 is TGCGCCAGCAGCTTGCTAGCGGGGGGGAACAATGAGCAGTACTTC. The complete variable domain, with remaining parts taken from reference TRBV5-1 and TRBJ2-7, reads KAGVTQTPRYLIKTRGQQVTLSCSPISGHRSVSWYQQTPGQGLQFLFEYFSETQRNKGNFPGRFSGRQFSNSRSEMNVSTLELGDSALYLCASSLLAGGNNEQYFGPGTRLTVT.

About this clonotype itself: It may be a read error: a sequence one base away is much more abundant. V and J are TRBV5-1 and TRBJ1-6, with D unclear. The CDR3 totals 13 residues. Trimming stripped 6 bases from V and 7 bases from J, with 11 bases between. The V gene's germline CDR1 is SGHRS and CDR2 YFSETQ. CDR3 in amino acids: CASKEDANSPLHF. Written as DNA, the CDR3 is TGCGCCAGCAAGGAAGACGCCAATTCACCCCTCCACTTT.

The chain recombines TRBV14 with TRBJ2-7; no clear D. This CDR3 spans 13 amino acids. The V end was cut by 1 base, the J end by 3 bases, with 7 bases between. Germline loops: CDR1 SGHDN, CDR2 FVKESK. DNA for the CDR3: TGTGCCAGCAGCCAAGTAATGCGCTACGAGCAGTACTTC. The encoded protein is CASSQVMRYEQYF.

This chain links TRBV7-2 with TRBJ2-3; TRBD2 matches 8 bases. J was trimmed by 0 bases and V by 2 bases; bases with no gene match: 4. Germline V lookup: CDR1 SGHTA, CDR2 FQGNSA. This CDR3 contains 16 residues. In DNA form, the CDR3 reads TGTGCCAGCAGCTTATTCGGGGGGGCCAGCACAGATACGCAGTATTTT. Encoded protein: CASSLFGGASTDTQYF.

This clonotype was seen many times. This chain connects TRBV5-1 to TRBJ2-7; 9 nucleotides agree with TRBD2. J was trimmed by 5 bases and V by 4 bases; bases with no gene match: 4. This CDR3 is 13 amino acids long. Germline CDR1 and CDR2: SGHRS and YFSETQ. Here the CDR3 reads CASSGGGANEQYF. DNA for the CDR3: TGCGCCAGCAGCGGCGGGGGGGCGAACGAGCAGTACTTC.

This clonotype was counted many times. The chain combines TRBV11-2 with TRBJ1-2; D gene ambiguous. Trimming cost V 5 bases and J 1 base, with 5 bases left between them. This CDR3 comprises 12 residues. Germline V gives CDR1 SGHAT, CDR2 FQNNGV. CDR3 loop: CASSQINYGYTF. CDR3 coding DNA: TGTGCCAGCAGCCAGATTAACTATGGCTACACCTTC. Variable domain in full (rest from reference TRBV11-2 and TRBJ1-2): EAGVAQSPRYKIIEKRQSVAFWCNPISGHATLYWYQQILGQGPKLLIQFQNNGVVDDSQLPKDRFSAERLKGVDSTLKIQPAKLEDSAVYLCASSQINYGYTFGSGTRLTVV.

This clonotype appeared many times. CDR3 sequence (DNA): TGTGCCAGCAGTTACGGGGCTCCATCTACTTCCTTCACTGAAGCTTTCTTT. It is translated as CASSYGAPSTSFTEAFF. The chain recombines TRBV6-5 with TRBJ1-1; TRBD1 is a possible D gene (5 bases). Per germline, CDR1 MNHEY and CDR2 SVGAGI. The CDR3 is made up of 17 amino acids. Trimming left V 2 bases short and J 4 bases short, with 20 bases between.

This clonotype has at least ten counts. The chain joins TRBV6-1 to TRBJ2-7; 7 nucleotides line up with TRBD1. V shed 7 bases, J shed 2 bases, and the junction held 11 bases outside the gene matches. Per the germline V gene, CDR1 is MNHNS and CDR2 is SASEGT. The CDR3 runs 15 residues. The CDR3 sequence: CASTYLGTEPYEQYF. The CDR3 nucleotides are TGTGCCAGCACCTACCTCGGGACAGAACCCTACGAGCAGTACTTC.

This clonotype was seen repeatedly, ten times or more. This chain connects TRBV3-1 to TRBJ1-1, with 8 bases identical to TRBD1. This CDR3 has 14 residues. V lost 4 bases, J lost 0 bases, and 1 base stayed unmatched. Germline assignment: CDR1 LGHDT and CDR2 YNNKEL (reference sequence). This CDR3 reads CASSLGQVNTEAFF. The CDR3 coding sequence is TGTGCCAGCAGCCTGGGACAGGTGAACACTGAAGCTTTCTTT.

This clonotype appeared many times. J is TRBJ1-5 and V is TRBV7-9, with 7 bases fitting TRBD1. V lost 3 bases to trimming and J lost 3 bases; unmatched junction nucleotides: 5. The CDR3 is made up of 15 amino acids. Per germline, CDR1 SEHNR and CDR2 FQNEAQ (reference sequence). CDR3 coding DNA: TGTGCCAGCAGCTTCGGGACAGTTGACAATCAGCCCCAGCATTTT. It codes for CASSFGTVDNQPQHF.

This clonotype has ten or more counts. The chain combines TRBV20-1 with TRBJ2-7; D gene unclear. The CDR3 loop spans 13 amino acids. Trimming removed 6 bases from V and 6 bases from J, with 18 bases in between. Germline-derived CDR1 and CDR2 are DFQATT and SNEGSKA (reference sequence). CDR3 region: CSATPGSAVEQYF. For the CDR3, the DNA is TGCAGTGCAACGCCGGGCTCGGCGGTCGAGCAGTACTTC.

In this sample, this clonotype turned up many times. The chain couples TRBV7-2 to TRBJ1-2; 7 nucleotides agree with TRBD1. From germline, CDR1 is SGHTA and CDR2 FQGNSA. V dropped 3 bases and J dropped 2; count of bases not matched to a gene: 3. The CDR3 extends over 14 amino acids. CDR3 in DNA: TGTGCCAGCAGCTTTTGGACAGGAAACTATGGCTACACCTTC. Protein sequence: CASSFWTGNYGYTF.

Many counts were recorded for this clonotype. This sequence joins TRBV7-2 and TRBJ1-2; 7 bases match TRBD1. V shed 2 bases and J 0 bases; nucleotides not matched to a gene: 9. CDR1 is SGHTA, CDR2 FQGNSA, per germline. The CDR3 length is 17 residues. CDR3 region: CASSLTPPGQTNYGYTF. The DNA for the CDR3 is TGTGCCAGCAGCTTAACCCCTCCGGGACAGACTAACTATGGCTACACCTTC.

To note about this clonotype: A read error is the likely source, as a far larger clone sits one nucleotide away. This chain uses TRBV7-8 with TRBJ2-5; D uncertain. V was clipped by 7 bases and J by 11 bases, with 23 bases between them. The CDR3 loop spans 14 amino acids. CDR1 is SGHVS, CDR2 FQNEAQ, per germline. CDR3 sequence reads: CASTQQASWDEQYF. The CDR3 DNA follows: TGTGCCAGCACCCAGCAGGCCAGTTGGGATGAGCAGTACTTC.

This clonotype was detected many times. The V and J genes are TRBV6-1 and TRBJ2-1, with D maybe TRBD1 (5 bases). In germline, CDR1 is MNHNS, CDR2 SASEGT. This CDR3 is 13 amino acids long. V gave up 7 bases and J gave up 8 bases, with 15 bases separating them. The CDR3: CASTRQLRDEQFF. CDR3 bases: TGTGCCAGCACTCGACAGCTTCGGGATGAGCAGTTCTTC.

Comments on this clonotype: A much larger clone differs by one base, so this may be a read error. The V gene is TRBV6-2 or TRBV6-3, the J gene TRBJ1-2; tentative D call: TRBD1 (5 bases). Trimming took off 2 bases at V and 7 bases at J, with 14 bases between the two ends. The CDR3 is made up of 14 amino acids. CDR1 and CDR2 (germline): MNHEY, SVGEGT. This CDR3 is CASSYRRGLGGYTF. For the CDR3, the DNA is TGTGCCAGCAGTTACCGTCGGGGGTTGGGTGGCTACACCTTC.

This clonotype was detected ten times or more. This sequence joins TRBV7-9 and TRBJ1-1, with TRBD1 identical over 11 bases. The V segment lost 5 bases and the J segment 4 bases; nucleotides outside the gene matches: 6. Germline loops: CDR1 SEHNR, CDR2 FQNEAQ (reference sequence). This CDR3 comprises 15 residues. DNA of the CDR3: TGTGCCAGCAGCCCCAGGGGGACAGGGGGCACTGAAGCTTTCTTT. It yields the protein CASSPRGTGGTEAFF.

This clonotype was found a few times. The V call is TRBV7-2, the J call TRBJ2-3, with TRBD2 identical over 9 bases. The CDR3 extends over 17 amino acids. J lost 5 bases, V lost 1 base, and 10 bases had no gene match. In germline, CDR1 is SGHTA, CDR2 FQGNSA. The CDR3 region is CASSLGGGGVILDTQYF. As DNA, the CDR3 is TGTGCCAGCAGCTTAGGCGGCGGGGGGGTGATATTAGATACGCAGTATTTT.